The clone carrying this TCR beta chain was recorded once. The antigen is undetermined. This record comes from a study of T cell repertoires in cytomegalovirus infection. Whole-study context: Both CMV infection and a matching HLA type were indicated by public TCR beta signatures.

Each CDR3 protein is one row after TCRdb ran MiXCR on the reads. The data hold over 45,000 distinct CDR3 sequences, with more than 15% observed a single time. Sequenced material: CD8+ T cells from cultured PBMCs, taken from culture after CMV antigen stimulation. The receptor comes from a human donor in good health (CMV status not recorded). Some clones in this sample may be carry-over from other donors' samples.

The DNA for the CDR3 is TGTGCCACCCGACAGTCCCACAATGAGCAGTTCTTC. Translating it yields CATRQSHNEQFF. The V and J genes are TRBV27 and TRBJ2-1; D perhaps matches TRBD1 (5 bases). CDR1 is MNHEY and CDR2 is SMNVEV in the germline V gene (reference sequence). Between the trimmed V and J ends, which lost 10 bases and 5 bases, there was a span of 12 bases. This CDR3 is 12 amino acids long.